This TCR beta chain originates from a study of blood T cell repertoires in COVID-19. Looking at the study overall: Donors in the United States, Italy and Spain gave samples during acute or convalescent COVID-19.

V was clipped by 4 bases and J by 0 bases, with 11 bases between them. Germline V lookup: CDR1 KGHDR, CDR2 SFDVKD. This CDR3 is 15 amino acids long. Libraries were prepared by immunoSEQ multiplex PCR; TCRdb keeps only in-frame clonotypes and omits some of them. Of 310,000 or so clones detected, 80% to 95% appear once; the ten largest clones hold around 1.1%. Sequencing was carried out using PBMCs or T cells enriched from blood (not recorded which). The rearrangement links TRBV24-1 to TRBJ1-1; D is possibly TRBD1 (6 bases). The clonotype comes from a woman aged 25 to 45 who had recovered from COVID-19. CDR3 sequence: CATSESGALNTEAFF. The CDR3 coding sequence is TGTGCCACCAGTGAATCAGGGGCCCTGAACACTGAAGCTTTCTTT.